Described below is a single T cell receptor beta chain sequence and its context. Which antigen it targets is not known. No much larger clone exists at a distance of one base, and base qualities are not known. This entry comes from a study of T cell changes during pregnancy in multiple sclerosis (dated by TCRdb to between 2018 and 2021). General notes on the study: The study looked at changes in the T cell repertoire across pregnancy in women with multiple sclerosis.

Receptor amplification or capture employed the immunoSEQ multiplex PCR assay. Held by TCRdb, this immuneACCESS table contains in-frame sequences only and omits some clones. Under half of the omission traces to an unresolved V gene where checked; the cause of the rest is unknown. The sample table holds roughly 40,000 clones, of which around nine tenths were seen once. 4.1% of the sample is held by the ten biggest clonotypes. The cysteine opens and the phenylalanine closes a CDR3 of 15 amino acids. Just CDR3 DNA is preserved here, 45 bases in frame from base 1. CDR1 and CDR2, looked up from the germline V gene, are MRHNA and SNTAGT. V is shortened by 9 bases, J by 1 base, and the region joining them spans 16 bases.

The specimen was CD8+ T cells from peripheral blood mononuclear cells, collected in the first trimester of pregnancy. The clonotype comes from a female donor with multiple sclerosis, enrolled in a pregnancy study. The chain is made from TRBV6-4 and TRBJ1-5, with TRBD1 tentatively as D gene (6 bases match). The DNA reads as follows: TGTGCCAGACAAGAACAGGGATCAAGCAATCAGCCCCAGCATTTT. Its protein product is CARQEQGSSNQPQHF.